What follows are 19 T cell receptor beta chains derived from one specimen sequenced in a study of blood T cell repertoires in COVID-19. Measured with immunoSEQ multiplex PCR; TCRdb has only the in-frame clones, and not every one. The repertoire holds some 150,000 clones, with around 81% as singletons. The sample consisted of peripheral blood. The receptors stem from a human donor with acute or convalescent COVID-19. The donor label of this sample is uncertain.

The chain combines TRBV6-5 with TRBJ1-5; D remains ambiguous. Trimming took off 7 bases at V and 5 bases at J, with 18 bases between the two ends. From germline, CDR1 is MNHEY and CDR2 SVGAGI. This CDR3 region has 15 residues. CDR3 sequence reads: CASKLNPPGDQPQHF. DNA of the CDR3: TGTGCCAGCAAACTTAACCCCCCCGGGGATCAGCCCCAGCATTTT.

This chain joins TRBV5-5 and TRBJ1-6; D remains unclear. This CDR3 has 15 amino acids. V dropped 1 base and J dropped 7 bases, with 12 bases sitting between them. CDR1 is SGHKS and CDR2 is YYEKEE in the germline V gene (reference sequence). The CDR3 coding sequence is TGTGCCAGCAGCTTGTTCGAGACTCTCAATTCACCCCTCCACTTT. It is translated as CASSLFETLNSPLHF.

The chain joins TRBV5-1 to TRBJ2-5; 9 bases line up with TRBD1. There are 18 residues in the CDR3. The ends lost 3 bases at V and 3 bases at J; junction bases unmatched: 15. CDR1 is SGHRS, CDR2 YFSETQ, per germline. CDR3 protein: CASSSPRIRQGGKETQYF. The CDR3 coding sequence is TGCGCCAGCAGCTCCCCTCGTATTCGACAGGGGGGTAAAGAGACCCAGTACTTC.

This chain uses TRBV20-1 with TRBJ2-5; D gene unclear. Between the trimmed V and J ends, which lost 4 bases and 5 bases, there was a span of 5 bases. Germline V CDR1 and CDR2: DFQATT, SNEGSKA (reference sequence). CDR3 length equals 10 residues. The CDR3 is CSATGETQYF. CDR3 nucleotides: TGCAGTGCTACCGGGGAGACCCAGTACTTC.

This clone was seen a handful of times. The V gene is TRBV5-1, the J gene TRBJ1-1, with 7 bases identical to TRBD1. Germline V gene sequence: CDR1 SGHRS, CDR2 YFSETQ. There are 14 residues in the CDR3. The V segment lost 4 bases and the J segment 3 bases; nucleotides outside the gene matches: 6. The CDR3 spells CASSTPGGYTEAFF. CDR3 in DNA: TGCGCCAGCAGCACCCCAGGGGGTTACACTGAAGCTTTCTTT.

The genes are TRBV3-1 (or the pseudogene TRBV3-2) and TRBJ1-2, with D possibly TRBD1 on 6 matching bases. CDR3 length equals 15 residues. CDR1 is LGHDT and CDR2 is YNNKEL in the germline V gene (reference sequence). V was cut by 4 bases and J by 3 bases, with 15 bases left in between. The CDR3 nucleotides read TGTGCCAGCAGCCCCTTAGGGACATTCGACTATGGCTACACCTTC. Encoded protein: CASSPLGTFDYGYTF.

The chain combines TRBV4-2 with TRBJ1-5, with 8 bases aligning to TRBD1. Germline values: CDR1 LGHNA, CDR2 YNFKEQ. CDR3 length: 15 residues. The V and J ends lost 0 bases and 6 bases, in that order; junction bases with no gene match: 4. The CDR3 loop is CASSQDGTGGQPQHF. CDR3 sequence (DNA): TGTGCCAGCAGCCAAGATGGTACAGGGGGTCAGCCCCAGCATTTT.

The genes are TRBV14 and TRBJ2-5, with 9 bases lining up with TRBD1. Trimming cost V 4 bases and J 7 bases; bases outside gene matches: 10. CDR3 length: 15 amino acids. In germline, CDR1 is SGHDN, CDR2 FVKESK. This CDR3 reads CASSLRRTGEGTQYF. In DNA form, the CDR3 reads TGTGCCAGCAGCCTAAGGCGGACAGGGGAAGGGACCCAGTACTTC.

The rearrangement uses TRBV7-2 and TRBJ2-1; the match to TRBD2 covers 7 bases. Trimming took 3 bases from V and 10 from J; bases not matched to a gene: 12. The CDR3 runs to 15 residues. Germline CDR1 is SGHTA and CDR2 is FQGNSA. This CDR3 reads CASSFSGGTYIEQFF. CDR3 bases: TGTGCCAGCAGCTTTTCCGGGGGGACCTACATCGAGCAGTTCTTC.

The CDR3 is CASSSRTSGRTDTQYF. Here the CDR3 DNA reads TGTGCCAGCAGCTCCAGGACTAGTGGGCGCACAGATACGCAGTATTTT. J is TRBJ2-3 and V is TRBV7-9, with TRBD2 identical over 7 bases. With 4 bases clipped from V and 1 base from J, the junction kept 8 bases outside the gene matches. The CDR3 totals 16 residues. CDR1 and CDR2 from the germline V gene are SEHNR and FQNEAQ (reference sequence).

In its sample, this clone was seen once. The rearrangement joins TRBV10-2 to TRBJ2-2; 8 positions agree with TRBD2. The CDR3 totals 15 residues. Unmatched junction bases numbered 5, after V lost 4 bases and J lost 4 bases. CDR1 is WSHSY, CDR2 SAAADI, per germline. CDR3 coding DNA: TGCGCCAGCAGTGCCAGCGGGGGAGGCACCGGGGAGCTGTTTTTT. This sequence encodes CASSASGGGTGELFF.

The V call is TRBV24-1, the J call TRBJ2-5; TRBD1 is a possible D gene (6 bases). CDR3 size: 16 residues. Germline-derived CDR1 and CDR2 are KGHDR and SFDVKD. V gave up 5 bases and J gave up 5 bases, with 20 bases separating them. Here the CDR3 DNA reads TGTGCCACCAGTGGAAGTGAGTTGGGAACAGGGGAGACCCAGTACTTC. This codes for CATSGSELGTGETQYF.

The gene calls are TRBV3-1 (or the pseudogene TRBV3-2) and TRBJ2-3; 8 bases are a match to TRBD2. V was pared by 1 base and J by 5 bases, with 11 bases of the junction left unmatched. There are 17 residues in the CDR3. From germline, CDR1 is LGHDT and CDR2 YNNKEL (reference sequence). The CDR3 nucleotides read TGTGCCAGCAGCCAAGGGGGAGCGGGGGTAGTAAAAGATACGCAGTATTTT. Translation: CASSQGGAGVVKDTQYF.

This clone was picked up a small number of times. The chain uses TRBV13 and TRBJ2-3; weak D call: TRBD2 (5 bases). The germline V and J ends were trimmed by 4 bases and 3 bases, with 8 bases remaining between them. Per the germline V gene, CDR1 is PRHDT and CDR2 is FYEKMQ (reference sequence). The CDR3 spans 13 residues. The CDR3 here is CASSSGFTDTQYF. CDR3 nucleotides: TGTGCCAGCAGCTCGGGGTTTACAGATACGCAGTATTTT.

The DNA for the CDR3 is TGTGCCAGCAGTGGACGACAGGGGTCCCCCAACCTAGCCAAAAACATTCAGTACTTC. Its translation: CASSGRQGSPNLAKNIQYF. This chain links TRBV6-1 with TRBJ2-4; 8 bases are shared with TRBD1. V shed 4 bases and J 0 bases; nucleotides not matched to a gene: 14. Germline CDR1 is MNHNS and CDR2 is SASEGT. This CDR3 region has 19 residues.

J is TRBJ1-2 and V is TRBV19; D unclear. This CDR3 has 13 amino acids. V was clipped by 5 bases and J by 0 bases, with 7 bases between them. From germline, CDR1 is LNHDA and CDR2 SQIVND (reference sequence). This chain's CDR3 is CASSPRANYGYTF. DNA of the CDR3: TGTGCCAGTAGTCCCCGGGCTAACTATGGCTACACCTTC.

The chain joins TRBV2 to TRBJ2-2, with a weak D call TRBD1 (6 bases). Germline V gene data show CDR1 as SNHLY and CDR2 as FYNNEI. The V end lost 6 bases, the J end lost 4 bases, and 15 bases lay between the germline ends. This CDR3 contains 15 residues. CDR3 nucleotide sequence: TGTGCCAGCAGGGGGAACAGGGCGAGCACCGGGGAGCTGTTTTTT. This gives the protein CASRGNRASTGELFF.

The CDR3 sequence: CASSFTGETGELFF. The CDR3 coding sequence is TGTGCCAGCAGCTTCACAGGGGAGACCGGGGAGCTGTTTTTT. The J gene is TRBJ2-2, the V gene TRBV7-8; 7 nucleotides line up with TRBD1. Germline CDR1 is SGHVS and CDR2 is FQNEAQ. There are 14 residues in the CDR3. V was pared by 3 bases and J by 5 bases, with 3 bases of the junction left unmatched.

This chain joins TRBV7-3 and TRBJ1-2; the D is unclear. The CDR3 loop spans 13 amino acids. Germline values: CDR1 SGHTA, CDR2 FQGTGA. V lost 6 bases to trimming and J lost 4 bases, with 12 bases between them. CDR3 amino acids: CASSLDESYGYTF. The CDR3 nucleotides are TGTGCCAGCAGTCTAGACGAGAGCTATGGCTACACCTTC.